This entry is about one TCR beta chain. This sample was included in a study of blood T cells in healthy people across ages. Combining a sample-barcoded 5' primer with a J-beta primer mix, a second PCR ran for about 7 to 12 cycles. TCRdb called the 5' RACE reads again in MiXCR, with one record for every CDR3 protein. Of around 780,000 distinct CDR3 sequences in the sample, approximately 53% are singletons; the top ten hold roughly 24%. The study recruited healthy Caucasian donors from Russia who were aged roughly 6 to 90. Germline CDR1 is MNHNY and CDR2 is SVGAGI (reference sequence). This CDR3 is built from 13 residues.

The sequence was obtained from a man in his forties or fifties in good health. The sample consisted of blood. This chain links TRBV6-6 with TRBJ2-5; 9 bases are a match to TRBD1. The end of the DNA fits TRBJ2-7 better, so the J call may be wrong. Here the CDR3 reads CASSYGGQGEQYF. The CDR3 DNA reads TGTGCCAGCAGTTATGGGGGACAGGGCGAGCAGTACTTC.